This TCR beta chain came from a study of T cells expressing NK-cell markers. The wider study: TCR beta repertoires came from sorted CD3+CD56+NKG2C+, CD3+CD56+NKG2C- and CD3+CD56-NKG2C+ T cells. The authors sequenced eight donors, of whom seven were HCMV-seropositive and one was seronegative.

Making the TCR beta cDNA relied on 5'RACE template switching with UMIs. TCRdb reprocessed the 5' RACE reads, with one entry per CDR3 protein and no DNA. Recorded here are roughly 420,000 distinct CDR3 sequences; the top ten clones represent more than 7%. CDR3 length equals 15 residues. The germline gives CDR1 DFQATT, CDR2 SNEGSKA (reference sequence). The TCR sequence derives from a woman between 18 and 69 years old in good health. Sequencing was done on a sample of blood T cells: a sorted CD56 or NKG2C T cell subset, CD4+ or CD8+ T cells, or bulk PBMC T cells (not recorded which). J is TRBJ1-5 and V is TRBV20-1; TCRdb's D call of TRBD1 is untestable without DNA. CDR3 residues: CSARDSRGNNQPQHF.